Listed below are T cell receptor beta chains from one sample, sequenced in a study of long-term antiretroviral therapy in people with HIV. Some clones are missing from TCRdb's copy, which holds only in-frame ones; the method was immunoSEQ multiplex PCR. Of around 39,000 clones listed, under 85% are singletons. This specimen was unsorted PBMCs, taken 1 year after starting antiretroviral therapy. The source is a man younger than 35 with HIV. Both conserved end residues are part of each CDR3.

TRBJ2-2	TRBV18	CASSPGFWGNTGELFF
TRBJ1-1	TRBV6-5	CASSPQGYTEAFF
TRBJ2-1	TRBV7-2	CASSSLGNEQFF
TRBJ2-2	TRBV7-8	CASSGEITGELFF
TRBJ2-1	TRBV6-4	CASSVFGTSGYNEQFF
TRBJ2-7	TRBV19	CASSPTGTYEQYF
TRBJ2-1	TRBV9	CASSAGTSLGEQFF
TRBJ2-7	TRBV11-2	CASSLVGAYEQYF
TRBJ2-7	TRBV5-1	CASSLNSGSSYEQYF
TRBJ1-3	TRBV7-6	CASSSKTGARAGNTIYF
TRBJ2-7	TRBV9	CASSHSPGRSSYEQYF
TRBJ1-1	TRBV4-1	CASKNTGITEAFF
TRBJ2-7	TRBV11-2	CASSLGTRSYEQYF
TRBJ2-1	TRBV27	CASSSHRGTSSYNEQFF
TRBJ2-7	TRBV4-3	CASSQDGETGSSYEQYF
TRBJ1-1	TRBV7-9	CASSLPGDPAFF
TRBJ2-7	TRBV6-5	CASSYKDKQYF
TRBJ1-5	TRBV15	CATSRPRDGYYQPQHF
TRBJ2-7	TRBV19	CASMSRGEQYF
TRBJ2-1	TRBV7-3	CASSMTSGSGNEQFF
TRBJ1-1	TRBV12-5	CASGFLRGMNTEAFF
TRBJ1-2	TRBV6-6	CASTGGDYGYTF
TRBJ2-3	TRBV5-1	CASSSTGSKVDTQYF
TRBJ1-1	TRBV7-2	CASSLLQGNTEAFF
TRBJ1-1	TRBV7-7	CASSLAEGTEAFF
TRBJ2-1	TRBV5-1	CASANFGGNEQFF
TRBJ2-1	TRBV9	CASSVVNNEQFF
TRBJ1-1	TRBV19	CASSIEAGGRDTEAFF
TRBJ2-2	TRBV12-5	CASGQGDTGELFF
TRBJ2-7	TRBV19	CASSIVWAASSYEQYF
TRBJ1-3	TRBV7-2	CASRFTGPSGNTIYF
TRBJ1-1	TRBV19	CASSEGGLGTEAFF
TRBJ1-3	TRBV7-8	CASSSDGTATSGNTIYF
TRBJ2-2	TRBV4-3	CASSQDQLLNTGELFF
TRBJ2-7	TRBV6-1	CASRRTEVSSYEQYF
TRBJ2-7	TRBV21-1	CASQRDRQFRSAEQYF
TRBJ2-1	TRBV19	CASEGGYNEQFF
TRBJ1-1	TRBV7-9	CASRLGQNDGTEAFF
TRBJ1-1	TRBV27	CASSLQGNTEAFF
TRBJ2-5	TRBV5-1	CASSLAGGETQYF
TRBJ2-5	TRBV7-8	CASSLGLSVLAGSHRETQYF
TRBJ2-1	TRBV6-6	CASGTTINEQFF
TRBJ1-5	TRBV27	CASRAGQGSNQPQHF
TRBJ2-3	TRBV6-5	CASSLQSTDTQYF
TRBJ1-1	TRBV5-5	CASSFLPTEAFF
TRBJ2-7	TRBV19	CASSMGQGVSYEQYF
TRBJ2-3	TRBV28	CASSFPSTAVGTDTQYF
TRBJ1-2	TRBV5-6	CASSLVDKYYGYTF
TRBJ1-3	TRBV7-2	CASSLGGQGISGNTIYF
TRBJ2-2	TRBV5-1	CASSPPGTLPTGELFF
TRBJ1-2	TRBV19	CASSATPGQGAFGYGYTF
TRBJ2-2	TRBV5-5	CASSFIAGGSGELFF
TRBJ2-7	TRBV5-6	CASRYSGSEQYF
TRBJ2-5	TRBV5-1	CASSFQETQYF
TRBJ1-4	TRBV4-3	CASSQGVSLNEKLFF
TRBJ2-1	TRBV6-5	CASRDRAYNEQFF
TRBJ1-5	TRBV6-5	CASRGTESNQPQHF
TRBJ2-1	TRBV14	CASTQPGTAINNEQFF
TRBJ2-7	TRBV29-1	CSVAPTGTTYEQYF